This is a list of T cell receptor beta chains from one sample in a study of vaccination effects on CD4 cells after COVID-19. No antigens are known for them. The protocol was immunoSEQ multiplex PCR, while the TCRdb copy is restricted to in-frame clones and leaves out a portion. The data show tens of thousands of clones, with approximately 82% seen just once and approximately 1.2% held by the top ten. The input for sequencing was CD4+ T cells from PBMCs cultured with HCoV-229E spike peptides, taken after COVID-19 vaccination. The receptors here all came from a human donor who received a COVID-19 vaccine. CDR3s include the opening cysteine and the closing phenylalanine or tryptophan. D genes are given only for firm matches. Size values are once, few and many counts, or a class for expanded clones, and some rows have none.

v_gene	d_gene	abundance	j_gene	CDR3aa	CDR3nt
TRBV3-1/TRBV3-2	NA	NA	TRBJ1-4	CASSGRVGWEKLFF	TGTGCCAGCAGCGGCAGGGTTGGATGGGAAAAACTGTTTTTT
TRBV5-5	NA	NA	TRBJ2-5	CASSLVTGPETQYF	TGTGCCAGCAGCTTGGTTACCGGGCCAGAGACCCAGTACTTC
TRBV29-1	NA	NA	TRBJ1-4	CSVRTADNEKLFF	TGCAGCGTAAGGACGGCCGATAATGAAAAACTGTTTTTT
TRBV5-1	TRBD1	few	TRBJ2-2	CASSYTGTGGPGELFF	TGCGCCAGCAGCTATACCGGGACAGGGGGCCCCGGGGAGCTGTTTTTT
TRBV18	NA	NA	TRBJ1-3	CASSGRISGNTIYF	TGTGCCAGCTCAGGGCGGATCTCTGGAAACACCATATATTTT
TRBV19	TRBD2	NA	TRBJ2-3	CASSRLAGTPSTDTQYF	TGTGCCAGTAGTCGGCTAGCGGGGACCCCTAGCACAGATACGCAGTATTTT
TRBV6-1	NA	once	TRBJ1-3	CASSEYLRTGNTIYF	TGTGCCAGCAGTGAATATCTAAGAACAGGAAACACCATATATTTT
TRBV29-1	NA	NA	TRBJ2-3	CSVEGPRTDTQYF	TGCAGCGTTGAGGGGCCTCGCACAGATACGCAGTATTTT
TRBV23-1	NA	NA	TRBJ2-5	CASSQRRGAETQYF	TGCGCCAGCAGTCAAAGGCGAGGGGCGGAGACCCAGTACTTC
TRBV6-2/TRBV6-3	NA	NA	TRBJ1-2	CASSSRAPARGYTF	TGTGCCAGCAGTTCCCGGGCGCCCGCACGTGGCTACACCTTC
TRBV19	NA	NA	TRBJ1-2	CASLDGFYGYTF	TGTGCCAGTCTTGACGGATTCTATGGCTACACCTTC
TRBV11-2	NA	NA	TRBJ1-2	CASSPEGYGYTF	TGTGCCAGCAGTCCAGAGGGGTACGGCTACACCTTC
TRBV7-2	TRBD1	few	TRBJ1-6	CASSPDRGSYNSPLHF	TGTGCCAGCAGCCCGGACAGGGGGTCCTATAATTCACCCCTCCACTTT
TRBV7-6	TRBD1	NA	TRBJ2-5	CASSFRGGLQETQYF	TGTGCCAGCAGCTTTCGAGGGGGCCTCCAAGAGACCCAGTACTTC
TRBV5-6	TRBD1	NA	TRBJ1-1	CASSLAFNRGKDWDTEAFF	TGTGCCAGCAGCTTGGCGTTTAACAGGGGGAAGGATTGGGACACTGAAGCTTTCTTT